This TCR beta chain is drawn from a study of OX40 agonist ivuxolimab in advanced cancers. At the level of the study: The dose of intravenous ivuxolimab that patients received every 2 weeks ranged from 0.01 to 10 mg/kg.

TCRdb keeps only in-frame clones here, not all; method: immunoSEQ multiplex PCR. The table shows 60,000 to 85,000 clones, with 80% to 90% occurring only once. To note about this clone: Its target is unknown.

The CDR3 is 11 amino acids. Trimming took off 3 bases at V and 3 bases at J, with 4 bases between the two ends. Germline CDR1 reads DFQATT; CDR2 reads SNEGSKA (reference sequence). General study findings and limits: Some patients who did not respond also had low normalized T-cell clonal expansion. Partial responders treated at 0.1-3.0 mg/kg exhibited clonal expansion among the lowest measured. At 0.1 to 3.0 mg/kg and by week 6, clonal expansion occurred in CD4+ and CD8+ blood T cells.

The sequence came from an adult with an advanced solid tumor such as melanoma, head and neck, liver or kidney cancer. Sequenced here: CD4+ or CD8+ T cells sorted from blood, sampled in a trial of the OX40 agonist ivuxolimab. V usage is TRBV20-1 and J usage is TRBJ2-3; D remains unclear. CDR3 bases: TGCAGTGCTAGGCCGACAGATACGCAGTATTTT. This gives the protein CSARPTDTQYF.